The text below deals with one TCR beta chain. Each recovered donor of Cohort 3 presented with two negative PCRs, clearance, or symptom resolution. Source study methods: Using reference gene primer amplification, nucleated cell counts were estimated. The method was immunoSEQ multiplex PCR; TCRdb's version includes in-frame clones alone and lacks a portion of them. V and J calls and clone size are copied from that table; D and trimming were computed from the DNA. The sample includes a few hundred thousand clones, 80% to 90% seen only once; the top ten take around 7.9%. The entry originates in a study of blood T cell repertoires in COVID-19. Material for sequencing was PBMCs or T cells enriched from blood (not recorded which). The clonotype was recovered from a woman between 55 and 75 years old who had recovered from COVID-19.

CDR3 sequence: CASSKGTGDEQYF. CDR3 bases: TGTGCCAGCAGCAAAGGGACAGGGGACGAGCAGTACTTC. The genes are TRBV21-1 and TRBJ2-7; TRBD1 reflects the table's D call only, with no check against the DNA. TRBV21-1 is flagged as a pseudogene. The length of the CDR3 is 13 residues.